This is a list of T cell receptor beta chains from one sample in a study of CD8 T cells in ankylosing spondylitis. TCRdb reprocessed the 5' RACE reads via MiXCR and lists one record per CDR3 protein. The sample includes around 23,000 distinct CDR3 sequences, about 15% of them seen just once. Sequences were obtained from blood. These receptor sequences come from a male donor with ankylosing spondylitis or in good health (not recorded which). Each CDR3 is given with its conserved first and last residue. The order of the fields is V gene, J gene, D gene, clone size, CDR3 protein, CDR3 DNA. A D gene is named only where the DNA matches it firmly. Clone size is shown for a subset of rows, as once, few, many or a class of expanded clone.

TRBV7-2,TRBJ2-2,-,-,CASSFGGWDGMFF,TGTGCCAGCAGCTTTGGGGGATGGGATGGGATGTTTTTT
TRBV12-3/TRBV12-4,TRBJ2-1,-,many,CASRPIYNEQFF,TGTGCCAGCAGGCCCATCTACAATGAGCAGTTCTTC
TRBV12-3/TRBV12-4,TRBJ1-5,-,few,CASSLSGGMSNQPQHF,TGTGCCAGCAGTTTATCGGGAGGAATGAGCAATCAGCCCCAGCATTTT
TRBV9,TRBJ2-4,-,few,CASSVGGIQYF,TGTGCCAGCAGCGTCGGGGGCATTCAGTACTTC
TRBV5-4,TRBJ2-1,TRBD2,few,CASSPRRLAKSSYNEQFF,TGTGCCAGCAGCCCGCGCCGACTAGCGAAGAGCTCCTACAATGAGCAGTTCTTC
TRBV12-3/TRBV12-4,TRBJ2-1,-,few,CASSLSSGEQFF,TGTGCCAGCAGTTTATCCAGCGGTGAGCAGTTCTTC
TRBV12-3/TRBV12-4,TRBJ2-3,-,many,CASSNMGFSDTQYF,TGTGCCAGCAGCAACATGGGGTTTTCAGATACGCAGTATTTT
TRBV5-4,TRBJ2-2,TRBD2,few,CASSLGLGGTGELFF,TGTGCCAGCAGCCTTGGACTAGGTGGGACCGGGGAGCTGTTTTTT
TRBV29-1,TRBJ2-3,-,many,CSVEWGGQGGSDTQYF,TGCAGCGTTGAATGGGGGGGCCAGGGAGGCTCAGATACGCAGTATTTT
TRBV3-1,TRBJ1-2,-,few,CASSQDRLPYGYTF,TGTGCCAGCAGCCAAGATCGGCTCCCCTATGGCTACACCTTC
TRBV5-1,TRBJ2-2,-,many,CASSPDSGNTGELFF,TGCGCCAGCAGCCCGGACAGCGGAAACACCGGGGAGCTGTTTTTT
TRBV7-2,TRBJ2-2,-,-,CASSLRQSNTGELFF,TGTGCCAGCAGCTTAAGGCAGTCTAACACCGGGGAGCTGTTTTTT
TRBV10-3,TRBJ2-1,TRBD2,many,CAISEGLAVNEQFF,TGTGCCATCAGTGAGGGACTAGCGGTCAATGAGCAGTTCTTC
TRBV5-1,TRBJ2-5,-,many,CASSQNTLQGETQYF,TGCGCCAGCAGCCAAAATACTTTGCAGGGGGAGACCCAGTACTTC
TRBV12-3/TRBV12-4,TRBJ2-7,-,-,CASSFHRVRNEQYF,TGTGCCAGCAGTTTTCACAGGGTAAGAAACGAGCAGTACTTC
TRBV4-3,TRBJ2-1,-,many,CASSQDEGSYNEQFF,TGCGCCAGCAGCCAAGACGAGGGGTCCTACAATGAGCAGTTCTTC
TRBV28,TRBJ2-3,-,once,CASSLRLGGATQYF,TGTGCCAGCAGTTTACGGCTGGGCGGTGCAACGCAGTATTTT
TRBV30,TRBJ1-1,TRBD1,-,CAWSVGTGRGRGTEAFF,TGTGCCTGGAGTGTGGGGACAGGAAGGGGTCGCGGCACTGAAGCTTTCTTT
TRBV5-1,TRBJ2-3,-,-,CASSFRRTDTQYF,TGCGCCAGCAGCTTCCGGAGGACCGATACGCAGTATTTT
TRBV24-1,TRBJ2-1,-,many,CATSDGVASSHNEQFF,TGTGCCACCAGTGATGGGGTAGCTAGCTCCCACAATGAGCAGTTCTTC
TRBV7-2,TRBJ2-3,TRBD2,-,CASSLSGRAWSTDTQYF,TGTGCCAGCAGCTTAAGCGGGAGGGCCTGGAGCACAGATACGCAGTATTTT
TRBV27,TRBJ2-1,-,many,CASSFPPGGSNEQFF,TGTGCCAGCAGTTTCCCCCCAGGAGGGAGCAATGAGCAGTTCTTC
TRBV12-3/TRBV12-4,TRBJ2-3,-,-,CASSPRGLVDSDTQYF,TGTGCCAGCAGTCCAAGGGGTCTAGTTGATTCGGATACGCAGTATTTT
TRBV12-3/TRBV12-4,TRBJ1-5,-,few,CASSFGGGAHQPQHF,TGTGCCAGCAGTTTTGGAGGAGGGGCACATCAGCCCCAGCATTTT
TRBV4-1,TRBJ2-1,-,many,CASSQGAGSEQFF,TGCGCCAGCAGCCAAGGTGCGGGCTCTGAGCAGTTCTTC
TRBV4-3,TRBJ2-2,-,-,CASSTGPGELFF,TGCGCCAGCAGTACTGGCCCCGGGGAGCTGTTTTTT